The source of this T cell receptor (beta chain) is a study of cytomegalovirus exposure and HLA in healthy donors. Study-level background: About 200 million T cells yielded over 90 million unique TCR beta sequences in earlier analysis. General study results and limits: In a later analysis, compared with equally common non-associated chains, HLA-associated beta chains were more expanded. A list of about 160 TCR beta chains associated with cytomegalovirus was given.

With regard to this clone: Its antigen is unidentified.

The length of the CDR3 is 16 residues. Each of the donors was a healthy bone marrow donor. PCR primers comprised 60 Vbeta and 13 Jbeta primers. TCRdb's copy holds only in-frame clones and misses some; the assay was immunoSEQ multiplex PCR. This table holds over 85,000 clones, 76% found once. The clonotype comes from a man aged 25-40 years in good health and CMV-seropositive. This chain joins TRBV21-1 and TRBJ2-7; the table calls TRBD2, which could not be checked here. TRBV21-1 is given as a pseudogene. Material for sequencing was PBMCs. CDR3 in amino acids: CASSNLNGGRYYEQYF. CDR3 DNA sequence: TGTGCCAGCAGCAATCTGAACGGAGGGCGATACTACGAGCAGTACTTC.